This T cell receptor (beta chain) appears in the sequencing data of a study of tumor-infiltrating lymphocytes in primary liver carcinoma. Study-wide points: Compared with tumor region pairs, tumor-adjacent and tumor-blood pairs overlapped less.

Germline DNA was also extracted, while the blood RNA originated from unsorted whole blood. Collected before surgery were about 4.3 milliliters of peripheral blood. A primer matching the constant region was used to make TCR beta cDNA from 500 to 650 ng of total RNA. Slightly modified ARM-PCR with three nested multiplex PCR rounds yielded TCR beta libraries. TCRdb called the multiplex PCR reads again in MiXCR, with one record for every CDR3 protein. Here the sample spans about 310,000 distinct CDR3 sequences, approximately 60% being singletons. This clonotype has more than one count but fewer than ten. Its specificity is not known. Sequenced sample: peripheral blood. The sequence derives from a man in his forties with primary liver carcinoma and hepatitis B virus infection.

The CDR3 loop is CATFQGGGNQPQHF. DNA for the CDR3: TGTGCCACCTTCCAGGGGGGGGGCAATCAGCCCCAGCATTTT. V usage is TRBV10-3 and J usage is TRBJ1-5; 7 positions agree with TRBD1. Unmatched junction bases numbered 8, after V lost 10 bases and J lost 2 bases. The CDR3 runs 14 residues. Germline CDR1 reads ENHRY; CDR2 reads SYGVKD.